This TCR beta chain was captured by sequencing in a study of T cell repertoires in cytomegalovirus infection. Study at large: Carrying CMV and the relevant HLA type showed in public TCR beta signatures. General study points: CMV-specific TCR beta clonotypes restricted by HLA-C dominated the ex vivo response.

Note on this clonotype: The target antigen is unknown.

TCRdb called the reads again in MiXCR, with one record for every CDR3 protein. The sample yields around 270,000 distinct CDR3 sequences, approximately 9.1% seen once. The ends were cut back, 1 base at V and 4 bases at J, with 4 bases in the middle. From germline, CDR1 is SQVTM and CDR2 ANQGSEA. The CDR3 consists of 11 residues. The clonotype comes from a human donor in good health (CMV status not recorded). Some clones in this sample may be carry-over from other donors' samples. The sample was PBMCs. V gene TRBV29-1 combines with J gene TRBJ1-1; D unresolved. The CDR3 nucleotides are TGCAGCGTTGAAGCACCCACTGAAGCTTTCTTT. It encodes CSVEAPTEAFF.